These T cell receptor beta chains were read from a single sample in a study of blood T cell repertoires in COVID-19. Method: immunoSEQ multiplex PCR; TCRdb's copy keeps in-frame clones and lacks some. The repertoire has under 400,000 clones, around nine tenths of them found once; the top ten carry around 0.92%. The specimen sequenced was PBMCs or T cells enriched from blood (not recorded which). Source of these receptors: a woman in her thirties who had been exposed to COVID-19. Both conserved end residues are part of each CDR3. A D gene is named only where the DNA matches it firmly. Size is omitted from some rows. Given values are once, few, many or a class for expanded clones.

TRBJ2-2,NA,NA,TRBV24-1,CATSDALAPQWAFGGELFF,TGTGCCACCAGTGACGCGCTAGCGCCCCAGTGGGCGTTTGGCGGGGAGCTGTTTTTT
TRBJ2-2,NA,NA,TRBV24-1,CATSERSTLTGELFF,TGTGCCACCAGTGAGAGGTCAACTCTCACCGGGGAGCTGTTTTTT
TRBJ2-1,NA,NA,TRBV19,CASRTDFSYNEQFF,TGTGCCAGTAGAACGGACTTCTCCTACAATGAGCAGTTCTTC
TRBJ1-4,NA,TRBD1,TRBV28,CASILGTGKNEKLFF,TGTGCCAGCATCTTGGGGACAGGAAAAAATGAAAAACTGTTTTTT
TRBJ1-1,NA,NA,TRBV14,CASSRTVEAFF,TGTGCCAGCTCCCGGACAGTTGAAGCTTTCTTT
TRBJ2-7,NA,NA,TRBV3-1/TRBV3-2,CASCRAGSEQYF,TGTGCCAGTTGCCGTGCGGGGTCCGAGCAGTACTTC
TRBJ2-2,few,TRBD2,TRBV7-2,CASSGGGLASAGELFF,TGTGCCAGCAGCGGGGGGGGACTAGCGTCGGCCGGGGAGCTGTTTTTT
TRBJ1-5,few,TRBD1,TRBV9,CASSATGLNQPQHF,TGTGCCAGCAGCGCGACAGGGCTCAATCAGCCCCAGCATTTT
TRBJ1-1,NA,NA,TRBV27,CASSLGGGLGPEAFF,TGTGCCAGTTCCCTCGGCGGGGGTTTGGGGCCTGAAGCTTTCTTT
TRBJ1-4,NA,NA,TRBV27,CASSAPGSNEKLFF,TGTGCCAGCAGTGCCCCGGGGTCTAATGAAAAACTGTTTTTT
TRBJ1-2,NA,TRBD1,TRBV5-6,CASSWGDRGGYGYTF,TGTGCCAGCAGCTGGGGGGACAGGGGCGGATATGGCTACACCTTC
TRBJ2-1,once,NA,TRBV2,CASKVGLGTYNEQFF,TGTGCCAGCAAGGTTGGACTGGGTACCTACAATGAGCAGTTCTTC
TRBJ2-5,NA,NA,TRBV29-1,CSGDDSFQETQYF,TGCAGCGGTGATGACTCCTTCCAAGAGACCCAGTACTTC
TRBJ1-6,NA,TRBD1,TRBV5-5,CASSSTGARGYNSPLHF,TGTGCCAGCAGCTCCACAGGGGCCAGGGGGTATAATTCACCCCTCCACTTT
TRBJ1-1,NA,NA,TRBV18,CASSHDSRYTEAFF,TGTGCCAGCTCACACGACAGCAGGTACACTGAAGCTTTCTTT
TRBJ2-7,NA,TRBD2,TRBV5-1,CASSFGLAGASSYEQYF,TGCGCCAGCAGCTTCGGACTAGCGGGCGCTAGCTCCTACGAGCAGTACTTC
TRBJ1-3,NA,NA,TRBV12-3/TRBV12-4,CASSPKGNTIYF,TGTGCCAGCAGCCCCAAAGGAAACACCATATATTTT
TRBJ2-1,NA,NA,TRBV4-2,CASSQRIKPRDTRRNEQFF,TGTGCCAGCAGCCAACGTATCAAACCCCGGGACACACGACGGAATGAGCAGTTCTTC
TRBJ2-6,NA,NA,TRBV7-9,CASRGGTPYSGANVLTF,TGTGCCAGCAGGGGGGGGACACCCTACTCTGGGGCCAACGTCCTGACTTTC
TRBJ2-7,once,TRBD2,TRBV4-1,CASSQDLRLAGAISYEQYF,TGCGCCAGCAGCCAAGATCTACGACTAGCGGGAGCGATATCCTACGAGCAGTACTTC
TRBJ2-1,NA,NA,TRBV5-4,CASSFQGGDGEQFF,TGTGCCAGCAGCTTTCAGGGCGGGGACGGAGAGCAGTTCTTC
TRBJ2-3,NA,NA,TRBV7-9,CASSRTDADTQYF,TGTGCCAGCAGCCGGACAGACGCAGATACGCAGTATTTT